This T cell receptor beta chain was recorded in a study of naive and memory T cell subsets. As for this clonotype: Antigen unknown.

V gave up 6 bases and J gave up 6 bases; unmatched junction bases: 7. Germline V lookup: CDR1 MNHNY, CDR2 SVGAGI (reference sequence). The CDR3 loop spans 14 amino acids. Study results and limitations: From naive to CM, EM and EMRA, diversity decreased and Gini increased. Possibly reflecting memory cells re-expressing CD45RA, a few larger clonotypes occurred in naive repertoires, especially CD8.

Cells stained for CD3, CD4, CD8, CD45RA and CD27 were sorted into four subsets. Both TRBC1 and TRBC2 were covered by a beta constant-region primer of two equimolar oligonucleotides. The ligated cDNA underwent four PCR rounds using SP2 and nested alpha and beta constant-region primers. A 12-nucleotide UMI and the SP2 primer were added to the cDNA 3' end by oligonucleotide ligation. Using its own MiXCR run on the UMI-ligation and nested PCR reads, TCRdb lists one record per CDR3 protein. The table has under 150,000 distinct CDR3 sequences, about 20% seen once; the top ten hold roughly 0.68%. The gene calls are TRBV6-6 and TRBJ1-4; 7 bases map to TRBD1. The sequencing input was naive CD8+ T cells from blood. The receptor's source is a human donor in good health. The CDR3 region has the DNA TGTGCCAGCAGCCCCGACAGGGCGGATGAAAAACTGTTTTTT. Encoded protein: CASSPDRADEKLFF.